This is a list of T cell receptor beta chains from one sample in a study of naive and memory T cell subsets. TCRdb independently ran MiXCR on the UMI-ligation and nested PCR reads; one entry per CDR3 protein. The data hold 140,000 to 150,000 distinct CDR3 sequences, with 15% to 20% observed a single time. What was sequenced was naive CD4+ T cells from blood. The receptors here all came from a human donor in good health. The conserved cysteine and the conserved F or W are not part of the CDR3 here. The D gene is left open where the match is weak.

cdr3_aa d_call j_call v_call
ASSYSIYLESATDTQY . TRBJ2-3 TRBV6-5
SVASGTASTDTQY TRBD1 TRBJ2-3 TRBV29-1
ASSVQGPETQY . TRBJ2-5 TRBV5-6
ASSQRGPGTNEKLF . TRBJ1-4 TRBV4-1
AWSYRVEAF . TRBJ1-1 TRBV30
ASSSRYGYT . TRBJ1-2 TRBV12-3/TRBV12-4
ASRPTGPTGEKLF . TRBJ1-4 TRBV12-3/TRBV12-4
AISEQSLGAFPDTQY . TRBJ2-3 TRBV10-3
ASSLQARPGANVLT . TRBJ2-6 TRBV12-3/TRBV12-4
ASSYVGVGEQF . TRBJ2-1 TRBV6-2/TRBV6-3
ASNDRASRSPLH TRBD1 TRBJ1-6 TRBV6-5
ASSLARVRATYNEQF . TRBJ2-1 TRBV7-8
ASSNRQGAQNTEAF TRBD1 TRBJ1-1 TRBV12-3/TRBV12-4